The 28 T cell receptor beta chains below were found in one sample sequenced in a study of blood T cell repertoires in COVID-19. Clones were read by immunoSEQ multiplex PCR, and TCRdb kept only the in-frame ones, dropping some. The table includes around 170,000 clones, about 86% detected once. Input material: peripheral blood. All receptors derive from a man under 40 with active or convalescent COVID-19.

The CDR3 DNA follows: TGTGCCAGCAGCTTAGCACGGACTAGCAATGAGCAGTTCTTC. Its translation: CASSLARTSNEQFF. The chain joins TRBV11-2 to TRBJ2-1, with TRBD2 matching 7 bases. V was pared by 1 base and J by 6 bases, with 3 bases of the junction left unmatched. Looked up from germline, CDR1 is SGHAT and CDR2 is FQNNGV. The CDR3 totals 14 residues.

The chain uses TRBV11-2 and TRBJ2-3; no firm D call. The CDR3 loop spans 16 amino acids. Germline assignment: CDR1 SGHAT and CDR2 FQNNGV. The germline V and J ends were trimmed by 0 bases and 1 base, with 11 bases remaining between them. The CDR3 nucleotides read TGTGCCAGCAGCTTAGATGACGGGTCCCGCACAGATACGCAGTATTTT. Protein product: CASSLDDGSRTDTQYF. The variable domain in full, completed from reference TRBV11-2 and TRBJ2-3, reads EAGVAQSPRYKIIEKRQSVAFWCNPISGHATLYWYQQILGQGPKLLIQFQNNGVVDDSQLPKDRFSAERLKGVDSTLKIQPAKLEDSAVYLCASSLDDGSRTDTQYFGPGTRLTVL.

The rearrangement uses TRBV28 and TRBJ1-2; maybe TRBD1 (5 bases). The germline V gene has CDR1 MDHEN and CDR2 SYDVKM. The CDR3 consists of 14 residues. V lost 6 bases and J lost 0, with 11 bases in between. DNA for the CDR3: TGTGCCAGCAGCTCCCAAGGGGCTAACTATGGCTACACCTTC. This translates into CASSSQGANYGYTF.

V gene TRBV6-2 or TRBV6-3 combines with J gene TRBJ2-5; a possible D gene is TRBD2 (5 bases). The CDR3 is made up of 14 amino acids. Germline-derived CDR1 and CDR2 are MNHEY and SVGEGT. Trimming stripped 4 bases from V and 4 bases from J, with 13 bases between. CDR3 sequence (DNA): TGTGCCAGCAGTTCCCCGGGGTTCCCAGAGACCCAGTACTTC. Its protein product is CASSSPGFPETQYF.

The V and J genes are TRBV6-2 or TRBV6-3 and TRBJ2-5; 7 nucleotides match TRBD1. The V gene's germline CDR1 is MNHEY and CDR2 SVGEGT. The length of the CDR3 is 15 residues. V dropped 4 bases and J dropped 1; count of bases not matched to a gene: 6. The CDR3 spells CASSFRDSIQETQYF. CDR3 nucleotides: TGTGCCAGCAGTTTCCGGGACAGCATCCAAGAGACCCAGTACTTC.

This clone has only a few counts. The chain couples TRBV2 to TRBJ2-2; D perhaps matches TRBD2 (5 bases). The CDR3 loop spans 15 amino acids. The germline gives CDR1 SNHLY, CDR2 FYNNEI. V lost 10 bases, J lost 3 bases, and 18 bases lay in between. The CDR3 nucleotides are TGTGCCACCGGGGTCGGGCGGTCCGACACCGGGGAGCTGTTTTTT. Translating gives CATGVGRSDTGELFF.

The V gene is TRBV25-1, the J gene TRBJ2-3; TRBD1 agrees at 10 bases. CDR3 length equals 15 residues. Losses at the gene ends were 4 bases for V and 8 bases for J; bases not matched to a gene: 9. CDR1 and CDR2 from the germline V gene are MGHDK and SYGVNS. CDR3 loop: CASSAPGQGMGTQYF. The CDR3 DNA sequence: TGTGCCAGCAGTGCCCCGGGACAGGGGATGGGTACGCAGTATTTT.

This clone has just one count. This chain links TRBV29-1 with TRBJ1-2, with TRBD1 matching 9 bases. V trimming: 6 bases; J trimming: 6 bases; junction bases outside the gene matches: 11. Germline CDR1 and CDR2: SQVTM and ANQGSEA. This CDR3 comprises 14 residues. Here the CDR3 DNA reads TGCAGCGTCGGCAGGGACAGGGCTACGGATGGCTACACCTTC. Its protein is CSVGRDRATDGYTF.

The chain is built from TRBV5-1 and TRBJ1-2; no clear D gene. Deletions cut 6 bases from V and 3 bases from J, with 6 bases between. The germline V gene encodes CDR1 SGHRS and CDR2 YFSETQ. The CDR3 covers 11 residues. CDR3 nucleotide sequence: TGCGCCAGCAACGGGGACTATGGCTACACCTTC. Encoded protein: CASNGDYGYTF. Full variable domain (missing parts from reference TRBV5-1 and TRBJ1-2): KAGVTQTPRYLIKTRGQQVTLSCSPISGHRSVSWYQQTPGQGLQFLFEYFSETQRNKGNFPGRFSGRQFSNSRSEMNVSTLELGDSALYLCASNGDYGYTFGSGTRLTVV.

The chain couples TRBV30 to TRBJ1-6; 12 bases agree with TRBD1. Germline CDR1 and CDR2: GTSNPN and SVGIG (reference sequence). The CDR3 length is 16 residues. The V gene end was trimmed by 2 bases and the J gene end by 7 bases; junction bases not matched to a gene: 6. CDR3 DNA sequence: TGTGCCTGGAGTTCGGGGACAGGGGGCGCGAATTCACCCCTCCACTTT. It encodes CAWSSGTGGANSPLHF.

CDR3 loop: CASSVVGANQETQYF. CDR3 coding DNA: TGTGCCAGCAGCGTAGTGGGGGCGAACCAAGAGACCCAGTACTTC. The gene calls are TRBV9 and TRBJ2-5, with a weak D call TRBD1 (6 bases). Germline assignment: CDR1 SGDLS and CDR2 YYNGEE. Between the trimmed V and J ends, which lost 0 bases and 0 bases, there was a span of 9 bases. The CDR3 covers 15 residues.

The chain links TRBV3-1 (or the pseudogene TRBV3-2) to TRBJ1-6; no clear D gene. CDR3 size: 15 residues. Trimming left V 4 bases short and J 4 bases short, with 11 bases between. CDR1 and CDR2 (germline): LGHDT, YNNKEL (reference sequence). The chain's CDR3 is CASSPERLYNSPLHF. Written as DNA, the CDR3 is TGTGCCAGCAGCCCCGAGCGCCTTTATAATTCACCCCTCCACTTT.

A single count supports this clone. The chain has TRBV6-5 and TRBJ2-7, with 8 bases that match TRBD1. Germline loops: CDR1 MNHEY, CDR2 SVGAGI. The CDR3 runs 15 residues. V lost 4 bases and J lost 3; bases outside the gene matches: 8. CDR3 nucleotide sequence: TGTGCCAGCAGTTTCCAGGGGGCGGTTGTCTACGAGCAGTACTTC. It translates to CASSFQGAVVYEQYF.

V and J are TRBV4-1 and TRBJ2-7, with TRBD2 matching over 7 bases. The V and J ends lost 2 bases and 0 bases, in that order; junction bases with no gene match: 16. There are 19 residues in the CDR3. Germline loops: CDR1 MGHRA, CDR2 YSYEKL. In DNA, the CDR3 is TGCGCCAGCAGCCAATTCGCACCCCCGCGCGGGAGCTCCTCCTACGAGCAGTACTTC. This gives the protein CASSQFAPPRGSSSYEQYF.

The chain carries TRBV19 and TRBJ1-2; TRBD1 agrees at 8 bases. Germline CDR1 and CDR2: LNHDA and SQIVND (reference sequence). The CDR3 spans 15 residues. Germline trimming cut 7 bases from V and 0 bases from J; bases unmatched to any gene: 7. The CDR3 nucleotides are TGTGCCAGTAACAGGGACAGGCTATCTAACTATGGCTACACCTTC. It is translated as CASNRDRLSNYGYTF.

The rearrangement joins TRBV6-2 or TRBV6-3 to TRBJ2-7; maybe TRBD2 (6 bases). Trimming left V 5 bases short and J 0 bases short, with 14 bases between. The CDR3 runs 15 residues. CDR1 and CDR2 from the germline V gene are MNHEY and SVGEGT. The CDR3 loop is CASSKTWDFSYEQYV. CDR3 sequence (DNA): TGTGCCAGCAGTAAAACTTGGGACTTCTCCTACGAGCAGTACGTC.

This clone showed up just a few times. This chain links TRBV5-1 with TRBJ2-1; 9 bases map to TRBD2. Germline V CDR1 and CDR2: SGHRS, YFSETQ. Trimming took 0 bases from V and 10 from J; bases not matched to a gene: 11. This CDR3 is built from 16 residues. CDR3 protein: CASSLAATSGLKEQFF. CDR3 bases: TGCGCCAGCAGCTTGGCCGCGACTAGCGGCCTCAAAGAGCAGTTCTTC.

The chain links TRBV28 to TRBJ2-7, with TRBD1 identical over 7 bases. Per the germline V gene, CDR1 is MDHEN and CDR2 is SYDVKM. V lost 7 bases and J lost 3; bases outside the gene matches: 6. CDR3 size: 13 residues. CDR3: CASTSGGYYEQYF. In DNA form, the CDR3 reads TGTGCCAGCACCTCAGGGGGTTACTACGAGCAGTACTTC. The variable domain in full, with the rest retrieved from reference TRBV28 and TRBJ2-7, is DVKVTQSSRYLVKRTGEKVFLECVQDMDHENMFWYRQDPGLGLRLIYFSYDVKMKEKGDIPEGYSVSREKKERFSLILESASTNQTSMYLCASTSGGYYEQYFGPGTRLTVT.

V gene TRBV5-4 combines with J gene TRBJ1-4, with 7 bases identical to TRBD1. The junction had 3 bases not matched to a gene; V was cut back by 5 bases and J by 5 bases. The CDR3 covers 13 residues. Germline V gene lookup returns CDR1 SGHNT and CDR2 YYREEE (reference sequence). The DNA of the CDR3 is TGTGCCAGCAGGACAGGGAAGAATGAAAAACTGTTTTTT. Translating it yields CASRTGKNEKLFF.

The gene calls are TRBV2 and TRBJ1-5; D is unclear. Germline V gene sequence: CDR1 SNHLY, CDR2 FYNNEI. The CDR3 runs 13 residues. V was pared by 5 bases and J by 3 bases, with 8 bases between. The CDR3 region is CASSRGVNQPQHF. The CDR3 DNA follows: TGTGCCAGCAGTCGCGGGGTCAATCAGCCCCAGCATTTT. The full variable domain, its missing parts supplied by reference TRBV2 and TRBJ1-5, is EPEVTQTPSHQVTQMGQEVILRCVPISNHLYFYWYRQILGQKVEFLVSFYNNEISEKSEIFDDQFSVERPDGSNFTLKIRSTKLEDSAMYFCASSRGVNQPQHFGDGTRLSIL.

V usage is TRBV4-3 and J usage is TRBJ2-3; TRBD2 might be the D (6 bases). This CDR3 contains 17 residues. The germline V gene encodes CDR1 LGHNA and CDR2 YSLEER. V lost 0 bases and J lost 4, with 17 bases in between. The CDR3 bases are TGCGCCAGCAGCCAAGATGGGGCGGGAAATCGTGCAGATACGCAGTATTTT. Residues: CASSQDGAGNRADTQYF.

V and J are TRBV7-2 and TRBJ2-5; possible D gene TRBD1, 5 bases. The V and J ends lost 3 bases and 1 base respectively, with 9 bases between them. Germline-derived CDR1 and CDR2 are SGHTA and FQGNSA. This CDR3 contains 14 residues. CDR3 sequence reads: CASSFRGSQETQYF. The CDR3 nucleotides are TGTGCCAGCAGCTTTAGGGGCAGCCAAGAGACCCAGTACTTC.

V gene TRBV3-1 (or the pseudogene TRBV3-2) combines with J gene TRBJ2-5; TRBD1 matches at 7 bases. The V and J ends lost 3 bases and 1 base, in that order; junction bases with no gene match: 11. This CDR3 has 17 amino acids. Looked up from germline, CDR1 is LGHDT and CDR2 is YNNKEL (reference sequence). This CDR3 is CASSHVYPGQSQETQYF. The CDR3 DNA reads as TGTGCCAGCAGCCACGTTTATCCGGGACAGAGCCAAGAGACCCAGTACTTC.

The rearrangement uses TRBV5-5 and TRBJ1-1; no clear D gene. The CDR3 is 13 residues long. V shed 0 bases and J shed 5 bases, with 8 bases lying between them. The V gene's germline CDR1 is SGHKS and CDR2 YYEKEE (reference sequence). CDR3 coding DNA: TGTGCCAGCAGCTTGGTTTGGGCGACTGAAGCTTTCTTT. This encodes CASSLVWATEAFF.

The CDR3 loop is CASSIDLSEGASYEQYF. The CDR3 bases are TGTGCCAGTAGTATAGATCTATCGGAGGGGGCCTCCTACGAGCAGTACTTC. The chain combines TRBV19 with TRBJ2-7, with D perhaps TRBD1 (7 bases). Germline V lookup: CDR1 LNHDA, CDR2 SQIVND (reference sequence). Trimming cost V 0 bases and J 0 bases, with 15 bases left between them. The CDR3 has 17 amino acids.

The chain employs TRBV24-1 and TRBJ2-2; D not resolved. This CDR3 spans 14 amino acids. Deletions cut 5 bases from V and 9 bases from J, with 15 bases between. The germline gives CDR1 KGHDR, CDR2 SFDVKD. CDR3 nucleotide sequence: TGTGCCACCAGTGCCGGAGTCTCAGCCAGGGAGCTGTTTTTT. Translating it yields CATSAGVSARELFF.

This clone was picked up a small number of times. The V and J genes are TRBV7-9 and TRBJ2-3; 7 bases map to TRBD2. The CDR3 consists of 18 residues. The germline gives CDR1 SEHNR, CDR2 FQNEAQ (reference sequence). V shed 2 bases and J 4 bases; nucleotides not matched to a gene: 15. The CDR3 is CASSLRFGRQLAPDTQYF. In nucleotides, the CDR3 is TGTGCCAGCAGCTTAAGGTTCGGCCGACAACTAGCGCCAGATACGCAGTATTTT.

The CDR3 is CASSESAGGGGGGELPNV. The CDR3 coding sequence is TGCGCCAGCAGTGAGTCCGCAGGGGGAGGTGGGGGCGGAGAGCTTCCGAACGTC. The chain employs TRBV10-1 and TRBJ2-7; perhaps TRBD1 as D (7 bases). The CDR3 sequence is 18 residues long. The germline gives CDR1 WNHNN, CDR2 SYGVQD (reference sequence).